The clone carrying this T cell receptor beta chain was seen many times. What it binds is not known. The CDR3 runs to 13 residues. V was trimmed by 1 base and J by 8 bases, leaving 12 bases between them. The germline gives CDR1 SGHAT, CDR2 FQNNGV. The record originates from a study of lung T cells in sarcoidosis with Löfgren's syndrome. Findings of the study overall: Paired TRAV12-1/TRBV2 TCRs showed CDR3 homology and preferential pairing. TRAV12-1 and TRBV2 were reportedly most expanded in Löfgren's patients.

TCRdb reprocessed the reads via MiXCR and lists one record per CDR3 protein. This sample has 2,500 to 3,500 distinct CDR3 sequences; 27% occur once, and the top ten carry around 13%. V usage is TRBV11-2 and J usage is TRBJ2-7, with D maybe TRBD2 (6 bases). Sequencing used CD4+ T cells from bronchoalveolar lavage. This TCR derives from a human donor with sarcoidosis (Löfgren's syndrome or another form), or a control subject (not recorded which). The CDR3 loop reads CASSLVVGGQQYF. The CDR3 nucleotides are TGTGCCAGCAGCTTAGTCGTTGGAGGGCAGCAGTACTTC.